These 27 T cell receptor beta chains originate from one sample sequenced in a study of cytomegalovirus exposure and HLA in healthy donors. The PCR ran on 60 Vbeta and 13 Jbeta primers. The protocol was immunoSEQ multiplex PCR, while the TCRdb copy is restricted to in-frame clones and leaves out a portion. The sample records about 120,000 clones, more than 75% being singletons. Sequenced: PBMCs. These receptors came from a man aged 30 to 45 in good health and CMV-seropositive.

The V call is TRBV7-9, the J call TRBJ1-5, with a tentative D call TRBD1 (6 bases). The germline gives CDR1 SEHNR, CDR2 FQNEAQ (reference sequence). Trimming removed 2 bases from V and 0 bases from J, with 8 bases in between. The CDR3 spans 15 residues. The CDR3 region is CASSLQGPSNQPQHF. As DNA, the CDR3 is TGTGCCAGCAGCTTACAGGGGCCTAGCAATCAGCCCCAGCATTTT. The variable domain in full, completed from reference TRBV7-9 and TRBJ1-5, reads DTGVSQNPRHKITKRGQNVTFRCDPISEHNRLYWYRQTLGQGPEFLTYFQNEAQLEKSRLLSDRFSAERPKGSFSTLEIQRTEQGDSAMYLCASSLQGPSNQPQHFGDGTRLSIL.

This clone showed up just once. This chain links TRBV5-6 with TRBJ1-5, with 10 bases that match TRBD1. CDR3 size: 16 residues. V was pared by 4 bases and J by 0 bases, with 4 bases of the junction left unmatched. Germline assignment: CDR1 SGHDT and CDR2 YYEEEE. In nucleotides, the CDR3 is TGTGCCAGCAGCAGGGACAGGGGTAATAGCAATCAGCCCCAGCATTTT. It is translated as CASSRDRGNSNQPQHF.

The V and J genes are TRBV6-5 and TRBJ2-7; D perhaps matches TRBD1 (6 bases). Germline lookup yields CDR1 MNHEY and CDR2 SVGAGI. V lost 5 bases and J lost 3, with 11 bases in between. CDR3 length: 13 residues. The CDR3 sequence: CASSNRQVYEQYF. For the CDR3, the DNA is TGTGCCAGCAGTAACCGACAGGTCTACGAGCAGTACTTC.

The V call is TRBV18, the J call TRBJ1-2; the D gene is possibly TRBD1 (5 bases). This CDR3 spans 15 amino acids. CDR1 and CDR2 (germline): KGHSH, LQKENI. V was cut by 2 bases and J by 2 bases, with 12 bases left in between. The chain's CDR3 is CASSPSRQGNYGYTF. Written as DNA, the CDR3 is TGTGCCAGCTCACCAAGTAGGCAGGGCAACTATGGCTACACCTTC. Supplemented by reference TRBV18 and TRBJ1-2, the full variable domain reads NAGVMQNPRHLVRRRGQEARLRCSPMKGHSHVYWYRQLPEEGLKFMVYLQKENIIDESGMPKERFSAEFPKEGPSILRIQQVVRGDSAAYFCASSPSRQGNYGYTFGSGTRLTVV.

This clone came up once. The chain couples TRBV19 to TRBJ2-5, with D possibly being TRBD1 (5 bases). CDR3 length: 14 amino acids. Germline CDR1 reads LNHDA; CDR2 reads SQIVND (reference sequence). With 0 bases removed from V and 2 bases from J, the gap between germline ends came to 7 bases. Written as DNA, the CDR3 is TGTGCCAGTAGTATAGATGGGGCTCAAGAGACCCAGTACTTC. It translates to CASSIDGAQETQYF.

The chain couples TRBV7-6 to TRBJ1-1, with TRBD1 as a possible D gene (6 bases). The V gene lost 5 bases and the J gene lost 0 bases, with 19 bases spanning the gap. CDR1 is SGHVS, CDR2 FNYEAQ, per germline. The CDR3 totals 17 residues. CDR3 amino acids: CASSLTGGQPVNTEAFF. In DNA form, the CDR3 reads TGTGCCAGCAGCCTCACGGGGGGGCAACCGGTGAACACTGAAGCTTTCTTT.

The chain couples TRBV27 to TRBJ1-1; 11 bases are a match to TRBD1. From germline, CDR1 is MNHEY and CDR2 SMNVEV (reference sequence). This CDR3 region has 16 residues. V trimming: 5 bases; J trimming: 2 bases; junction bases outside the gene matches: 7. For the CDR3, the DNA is TGTGCCAGCAGTCCCTGGACAGGGGGCGTAAACACTGAAGCTTTCTTT. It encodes CASSPWTGGVNTEAFF.

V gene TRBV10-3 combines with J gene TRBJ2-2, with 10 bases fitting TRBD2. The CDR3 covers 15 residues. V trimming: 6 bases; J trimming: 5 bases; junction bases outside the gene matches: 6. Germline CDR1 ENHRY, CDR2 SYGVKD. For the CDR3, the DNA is TGTGCCATCAGCCCCGGGACTAGCGCAACCGGGGAGCTGTTTTTT. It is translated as CAISPGTSATGELFF.

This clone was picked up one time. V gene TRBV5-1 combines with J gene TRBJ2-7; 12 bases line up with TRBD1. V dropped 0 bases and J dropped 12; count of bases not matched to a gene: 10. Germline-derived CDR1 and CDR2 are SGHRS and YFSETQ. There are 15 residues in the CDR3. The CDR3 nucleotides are TGCGCCAGCAGCTTGGACGGGACAGGGGGCCAAGGTCGGTACTTC. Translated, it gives CASSLDGTGGQGRYF.

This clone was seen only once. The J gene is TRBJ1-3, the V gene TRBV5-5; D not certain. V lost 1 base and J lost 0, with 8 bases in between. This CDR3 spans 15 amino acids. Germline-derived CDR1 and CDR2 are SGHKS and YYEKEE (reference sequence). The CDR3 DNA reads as TGTGCCAGCAGCTTGACAGTAAACTCTGGAAACACCATATATTTT. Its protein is CASSLTVNSGNTIYF.

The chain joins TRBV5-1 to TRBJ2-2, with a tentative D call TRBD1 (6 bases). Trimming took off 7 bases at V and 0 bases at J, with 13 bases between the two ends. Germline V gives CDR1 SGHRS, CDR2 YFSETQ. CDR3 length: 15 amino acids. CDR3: CASGQDSANTGELFF. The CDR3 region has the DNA TGCGCCAGCGGCCAGGACAGCGCGAACACCGGGGAGCTGTTTTTT. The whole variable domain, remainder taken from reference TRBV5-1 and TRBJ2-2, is KAGVTQTPRYLIKTRGQQVTLSCSPISGHRSVSWYQQTPGQGLQFLFEYFSETQRNKGNFPGRFSGRQFSNSRSEMNVSTLELGDSALYLCASGQDSANTGELFFGEGSRLTVL.

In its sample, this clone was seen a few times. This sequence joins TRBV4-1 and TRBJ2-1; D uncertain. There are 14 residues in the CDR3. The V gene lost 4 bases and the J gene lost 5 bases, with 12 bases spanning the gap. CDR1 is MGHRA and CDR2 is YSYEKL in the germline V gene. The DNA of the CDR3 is TGCGCCAGCAGCCCTCTCCGTCGGGACAATGAGCAGTTCTTC. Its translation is CASSPLRRDNEQFF.

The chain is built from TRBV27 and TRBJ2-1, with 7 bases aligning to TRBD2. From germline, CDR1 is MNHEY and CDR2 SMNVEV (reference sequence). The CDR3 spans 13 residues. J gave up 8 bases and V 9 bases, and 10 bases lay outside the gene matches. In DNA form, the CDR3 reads TGTGCCAGAGCGGGGCTAGGACCCCATGAGCAGTTCTTC. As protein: CARAGLGPHEQFF.

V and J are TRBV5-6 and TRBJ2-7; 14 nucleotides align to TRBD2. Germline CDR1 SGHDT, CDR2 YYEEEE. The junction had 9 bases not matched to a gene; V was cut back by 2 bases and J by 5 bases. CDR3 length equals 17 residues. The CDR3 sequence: CASSLPGTSGSIDEQYF. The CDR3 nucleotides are TGTGCCAGCAGCTTACCCGGGACTAGCGGGAGTATCGACGAGCAGTACTTC.

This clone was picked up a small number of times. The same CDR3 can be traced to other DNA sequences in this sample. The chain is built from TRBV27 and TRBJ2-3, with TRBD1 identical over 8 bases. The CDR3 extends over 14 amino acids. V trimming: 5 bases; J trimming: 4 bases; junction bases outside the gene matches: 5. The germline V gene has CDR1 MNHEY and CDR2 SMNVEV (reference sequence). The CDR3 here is CASSRTGGADTQYF. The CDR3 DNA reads TGTGCCAGCAGTCGTACAGGGGGAGCAGATACGCAGTATTTT.

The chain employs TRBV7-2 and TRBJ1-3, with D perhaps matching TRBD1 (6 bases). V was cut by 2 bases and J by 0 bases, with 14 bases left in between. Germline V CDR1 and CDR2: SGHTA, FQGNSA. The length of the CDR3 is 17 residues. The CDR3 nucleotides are TGTGCCAGCAGCTTATACTCAGGGGTAGGCTCTGGAAACACCATATATTTT. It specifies CASSLYSGVGSGNTIYF. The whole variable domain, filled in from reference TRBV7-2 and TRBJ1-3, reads GAGVSQSPSNKVTEKGKDVELRCDPISGHTALYWYRQSLGQGLEFLIYFQGNSAPDKSGLPSDRFSAERTGGSVSTLTIQRTQQEDSAVYLCASSLYSGVGSGNTIYFGEGSWLTVV.

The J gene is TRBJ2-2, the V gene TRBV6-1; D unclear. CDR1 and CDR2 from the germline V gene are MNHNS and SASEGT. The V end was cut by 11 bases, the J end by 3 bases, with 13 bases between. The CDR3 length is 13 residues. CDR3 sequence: CASAGSYTGELFF. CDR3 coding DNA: TGTGCCTCCGCAGGTTCTTACACCGGGGAGCTGTTTTTT.

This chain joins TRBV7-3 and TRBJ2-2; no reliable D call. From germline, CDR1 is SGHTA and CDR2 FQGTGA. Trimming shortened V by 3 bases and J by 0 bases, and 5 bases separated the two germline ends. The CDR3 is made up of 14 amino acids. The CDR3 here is CASSFTPNTGELFF. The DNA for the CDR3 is TGTGCCAGCAGCTTCACACCGAACACCGGGGAGCTGTTTTTT.

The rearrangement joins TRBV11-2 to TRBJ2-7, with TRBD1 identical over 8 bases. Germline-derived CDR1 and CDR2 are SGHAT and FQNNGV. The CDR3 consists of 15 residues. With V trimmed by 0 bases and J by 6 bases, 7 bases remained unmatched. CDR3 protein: CASSLDQGAPFEQYF. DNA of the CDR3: TGTGCCAGCAGCTTAGACCAGGGGGCGCCTTTCGAGCAGTACTTC.

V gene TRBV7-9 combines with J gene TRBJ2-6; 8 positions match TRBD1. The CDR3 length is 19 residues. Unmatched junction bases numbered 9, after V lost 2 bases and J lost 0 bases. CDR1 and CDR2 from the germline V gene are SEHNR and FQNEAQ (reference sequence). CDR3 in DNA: TGTGCCAGCAGCTTACCCCGGACAGGGCCCTCCTCTGGGGCCAACGTCCTGACTTTC. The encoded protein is CASSLPRTGPSSGANVLTF.

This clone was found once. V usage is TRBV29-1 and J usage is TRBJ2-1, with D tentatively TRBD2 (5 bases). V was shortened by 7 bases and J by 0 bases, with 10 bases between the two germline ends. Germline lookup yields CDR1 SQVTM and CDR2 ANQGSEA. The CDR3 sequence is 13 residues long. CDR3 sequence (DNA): TGCAGCGCAAGCGGTCTCTCCTACAATGAGCAGTTCTTC. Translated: CSASGLSYNEQFF.

The DNA for the CDR3 is TGTGCCAGCAGCGGAGGACTAGCGGGATACAATGAGCAGTTCTTC. Translating it yields CASSGGLAGYNEQFF. The chain employs TRBV9 and TRBJ2-1; TRBD2 matches 12 bases. The J segment lost 4 bases and the V segment lost 3 bases, leaving 2 bases of the junction unmatched. CDR1 and CDR2 from the germline V gene are SGDLS and YYNGEE. The CDR3 runs to 15 residues.

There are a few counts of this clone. The CDR3 loop reads CASRHRGLSYNEQFF. The CDR3 nucleotides are TGTGCCAGCAGGCACAGAGGGCTCTCCTACAATGAGCAGTTCTTC. This chain uses TRBV4-2 with TRBJ2-1; D might be TRBD2 (5 bases). Germline assignment: CDR1 LGHNA and CDR2 YNFKEQ. There are 15 residues in the CDR3. Trimming pared 6 bases from V and 0 bases from J, leaving 12 bases between.

The CDR3 DNA follows: TGTGCCAGCAGCGACAGGGATTACAATGAGCAGTTCTTC. Its translation is CASSDRDYNEQFF. V gene TRBV11-3 combines with J gene TRBJ2-1; 7 nucleotides line up with TRBD1. This CDR3 region has 13 residues. The V segment lost 5 bases and the J segment 4 bases; nucleotides outside the gene matches: 2. Germline V gene data show CDR1 as SGHNT and CDR2 as YENEEA.

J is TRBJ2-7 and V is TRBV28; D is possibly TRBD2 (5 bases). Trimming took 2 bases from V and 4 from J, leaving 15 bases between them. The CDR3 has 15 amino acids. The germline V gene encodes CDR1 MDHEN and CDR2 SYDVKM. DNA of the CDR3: TGTGCCAGCAGTTTAGGGCAGGATGGGGAGTACGAGCAGTACTTC. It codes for CASSLGQDGEYEQYF.

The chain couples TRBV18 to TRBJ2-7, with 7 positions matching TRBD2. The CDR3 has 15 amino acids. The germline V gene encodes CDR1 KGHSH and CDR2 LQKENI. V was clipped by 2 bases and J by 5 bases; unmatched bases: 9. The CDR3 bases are TGTGCCAGCTCACCAATTCCGGGAGGTTCCAACGAGCAGTACTTC. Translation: CASSPIPGGSNEQYF. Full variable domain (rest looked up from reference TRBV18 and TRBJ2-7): NAGVMQNPRHLVRRRGQEARLRCSPMKGHSHVYWYRQLPEEGLKFMVYLQKENIIDESGMPKERFSAEFPKEGPSILRIQQVVRGDSAAYFCASSPIPGGSNEQYFGPGTRLTVT.

In DNA form, the CDR3 reads TGTGCCAGCAGTTACTCTACAGCCGACGGGGAGCTGTTTTTT. This encodes CASSYSTADGELFF. The chain couples TRBV6-5 to TRBJ2-2; D is unresolved. CDR1 and CDR2 (germline): MNHEY, SVGAGI. Between the trimmed V and J ends, which lost 0 bases and 7 bases, there was a span of 9 bases. The CDR3 is 14 residues long.